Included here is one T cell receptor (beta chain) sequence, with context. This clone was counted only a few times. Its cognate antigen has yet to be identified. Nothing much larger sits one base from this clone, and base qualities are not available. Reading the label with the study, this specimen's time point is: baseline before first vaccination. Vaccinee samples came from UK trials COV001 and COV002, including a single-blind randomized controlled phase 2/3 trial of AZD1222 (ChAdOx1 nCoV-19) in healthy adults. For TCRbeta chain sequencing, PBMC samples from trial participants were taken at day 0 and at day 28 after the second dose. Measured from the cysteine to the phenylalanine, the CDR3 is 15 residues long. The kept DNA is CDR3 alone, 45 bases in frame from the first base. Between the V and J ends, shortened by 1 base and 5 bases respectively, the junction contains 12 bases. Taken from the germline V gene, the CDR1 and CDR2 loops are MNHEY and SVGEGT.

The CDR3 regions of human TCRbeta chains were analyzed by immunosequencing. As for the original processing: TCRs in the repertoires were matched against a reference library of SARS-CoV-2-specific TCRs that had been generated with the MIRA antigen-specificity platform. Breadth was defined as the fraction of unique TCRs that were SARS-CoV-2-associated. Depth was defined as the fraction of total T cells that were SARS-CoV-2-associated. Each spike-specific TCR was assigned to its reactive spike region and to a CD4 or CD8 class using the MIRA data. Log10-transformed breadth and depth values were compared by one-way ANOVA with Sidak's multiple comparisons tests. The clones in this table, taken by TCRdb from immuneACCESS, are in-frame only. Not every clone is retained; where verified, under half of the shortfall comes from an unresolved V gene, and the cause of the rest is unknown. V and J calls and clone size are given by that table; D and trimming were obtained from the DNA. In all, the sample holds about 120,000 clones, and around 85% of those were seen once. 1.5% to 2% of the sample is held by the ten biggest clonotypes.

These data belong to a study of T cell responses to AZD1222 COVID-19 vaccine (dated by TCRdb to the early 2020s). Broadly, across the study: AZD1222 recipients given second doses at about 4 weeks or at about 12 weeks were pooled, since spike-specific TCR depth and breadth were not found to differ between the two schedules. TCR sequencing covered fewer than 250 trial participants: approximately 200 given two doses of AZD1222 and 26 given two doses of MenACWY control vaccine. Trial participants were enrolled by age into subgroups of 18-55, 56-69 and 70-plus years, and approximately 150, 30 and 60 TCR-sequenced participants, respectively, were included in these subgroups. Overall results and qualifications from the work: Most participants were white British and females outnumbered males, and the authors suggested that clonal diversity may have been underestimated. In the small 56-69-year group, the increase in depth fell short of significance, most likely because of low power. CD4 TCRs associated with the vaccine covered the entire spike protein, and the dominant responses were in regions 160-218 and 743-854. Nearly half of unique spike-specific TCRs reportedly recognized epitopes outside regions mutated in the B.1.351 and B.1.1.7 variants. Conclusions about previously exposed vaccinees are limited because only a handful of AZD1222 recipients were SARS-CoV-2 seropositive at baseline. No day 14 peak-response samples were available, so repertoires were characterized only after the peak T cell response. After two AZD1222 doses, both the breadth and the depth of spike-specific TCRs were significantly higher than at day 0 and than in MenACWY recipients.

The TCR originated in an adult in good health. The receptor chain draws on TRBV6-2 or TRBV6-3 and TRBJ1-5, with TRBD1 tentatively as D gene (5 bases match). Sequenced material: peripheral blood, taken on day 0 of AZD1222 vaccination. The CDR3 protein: CASSYLGDRDQPQHF. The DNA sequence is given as TGTGCCAGCAGTTACTTAGGGGACCGGGATCAGCCCCAGCATTTT.